Below, 14 T cell receptor beta chains from the same sample are listed, as sequenced in a study of shared clonotypes between healthy human individuals. The table came from immunoSEQ multiplex PCR; TCRdb's copy has only in-frame clones and leaves some out. Among some 500,000 clones, 79% were seen once, and the ten largest hold about an eighth. Source material: PBMCs. All receptors come from a woman aged 40 to 50 in good health. Some clones in this sample may be carry-over from other donors' samples.

The V and J genes are TRBV5-1 and TRBJ2-1; 10 bases map to TRBD2. Germline lookup yields CDR1 SGHRS and CDR2 YFSETQ. J lost 5 bases, V lost 4 bases, and 9 bases had no gene match. The CDR3 is made up of 16 amino acids. CDR3 sequence (DNA): TGCGCCAGCAGCGCGATAGCGGGAGGCGTTGACAATGAGCAGTTCTTC. Translating gives CASSAIAGGVDNEQFF. Filled out from reference TRBV5-1 and TRBJ2-1, the complete variable domain reads KAGVTQTPRYLIKTRGQQVTLSCSPISGHRSVSWYQQTPGQGLQFLFEYFSETQRNKGNFPGRFSGRQFSNSRSEMNVSTLELGDSALYLCASSAIAGGVDNEQFFGPGTRLTVL.

The CDR3 nucleotides are TGTGCCAGCTCACCACCGCTAGCGGGAGTGGGCAATGAGCAGTTCTTC. Translating it yields CASSPPLAGVGNEQFF. The chain couples TRBV18 to TRBJ2-1; 10 bases agree with TRBD2. CDR3 length: 16 amino acids. V gave up 0 bases and J gave up 6 bases; unmatched junction bases: 5. Germline CDR1 is KGHSH and CDR2 is LQKENI.

The CDR3 DNA is TGTGCCAGCAGCTATCGACAGTTAAACAATGAGCAGTTCTTC. It encodes CASSYRQLNNEQFF. This sequence joins TRBV7-9 and TRBJ2-1; the D gene is possibly TRBD1 (5 bases). Trimming removed 4 bases from V and 5 bases from J, with 12 bases in between. CDR3 length equals 14 residues. Germline assignment: CDR1 SEHNR and CDR2 FQNEAQ (reference sequence). Combining the CDR3 with reference TRBV7-9 and TRBJ2-1 gives the whole variable domain DTGVSQNPRHKITKRGQNVTFRCDPISEHNRLYWYRQTLGQGPEFLTYFQNEAQLEKSRLLSDRFSAERPKGSFSTLEIQRTEQGDSAMYLCASSYRQLNNEQFFGPGTRLTVL.

This clone came up once. This chain links TRBV19 with TRBJ2-1; TRBD2 matches at 7 bases. V shed 4 bases and J 8 bases; nucleotides not matched to a gene: 11. CDR3 size: 15 residues. The germline CDR1 and CDR2 sequences are LNHDA and SQIVND (reference sequence). CDR3: CASSSGSHGKDEQFF. DNA of the CDR3: TGTGCCAGTAGTAGCGGGAGTCATGGGAAGGATGAGCAGTTCTTC.

The J gene is TRBJ2-7, the V gene TRBV6-5; 9 positions agree with TRBD1. The junction had 9 bases not matched to a gene; V was cut back by 8 bases and J by 4 bases. Germline V gene data show CDR1 as MNHEY and CDR2 as SVGAGI. This CDR3 contains 14 residues. The CDR3 is CASRRDRVRYEQYF. CDR3 nucleotide sequence: TGTGCCAGCCGCCGGGACAGGGTCAGGTACGAGCAGTACTTC.

V usage is TRBV19 and J usage is TRBJ2-3, with D possibly being TRBD2 (5 bases). V lost 7 bases and J lost 8, with 10 bases in between. The CDR3 extends over 11 amino acids. Germline CDR1 reads LNHDA; CDR2 reads SQIVND (reference sequence). The DNA for the CDR3 is TGTGCCAGTACCGACCGGGGTACGCAGTATTTT. Translation gives CASTDRGTQYF.

J is TRBJ1-2 and V is TRBV6-1; no reliable D call. With 6 bases removed from V and 5 bases from J, the gap between germline ends came to 19 bases. Germline V gene lookup returns CDR1 MNHNS and CDR2 SASEGT. CDR3 size: 15 residues. This chain's CDR3 is CASSDLRTAYYGYTF. In DNA form, the CDR3 reads TGTGCCAGCAGCGACCTTCGGACGGCCTATTATGGCTACACCTTC.

CDR3 nucleotides: TGTGCCAGCAGTTTCGGGACAGAAAACTATGGCTACACCTTC. Protein product: CASSFGTENYGYTF. The rearrangement uses TRBV27 and TRBJ1-2; 7 bases map to TRBD1. This CDR3 region has 14 residues. V shed 3 bases and J 2 bases; nucleotides not matched to a gene: 3. CDR1 is MNHEY and CDR2 is SMNVEV in the germline V gene (reference sequence).

CDR3 in amino acids: CASSLVWSGSRGNEQFF. The CDR3 DNA reads as TGTGCCAGCAGCTTAGTGTGGTCGGGGAGTAGGGGCAATGAGCAGTTCTTC. V gene TRBV7-2 combines with J gene TRBJ2-1, with D perhaps being TRBD1 or TRBD2 (5 bases each). Germline assignment: CDR1 SGHTA and CDR2 FQGNSA. Between the trimmed V and J ends, which lost 1 base and 6 bases, there was a span of 19 bases. CDR3 size: 17 residues.

The chain carries TRBV7-2 and TRBJ2-7; no clear D. CDR1 and CDR2 from the germline V gene are SGHTA and FQGNSA. V lost 7 bases and J 3 bases, leaving 13 bases between the germline ends. This CDR3 spans 13 amino acids. CDR3 sequence (DNA): TGTGCCAGCACCTACTTTGCCGGCTACGAGCAGTACTTC. It translates to CASTYFAGYEQYF.

The chain joins TRBV11-2 to TRBJ2-1; D possibly uses TRBD1 or TRBD2 (5 bases each). The V end was cut by 0 bases, the J end by 3 bases, with 9 bases between. The CDR3 loop spans 15 amino acids. Germline loops: CDR1 SGHAT, CDR2 FQNNGV. CDR3: CASSLDFGGYNEQFF. CDR3 in DNA: TGTGCCAGCAGCTTAGATTTTGGGGGCTACAATGAGCAGTTCTTC.

In its sample, this clone was seen once. The genes are TRBV29-1 and TRBJ2-1, with TRBD2 matching over 9 bases. Trimming cost V 6 bases and J 7 bases; bases outside gene matches: 10. CDR1 and CDR2 from the germline V gene are SQVTM and ANQGSEA. This CDR3 has 14 residues. The CDR3 region has the DNA TGCAGCGTCGCAGAGGTAGCGGGAGTTAATGAGCAGTTCTTC. Amino acids: CSVAEVAGVNEQFF.

V usage is TRBV4-3 and J usage is TRBJ2-3; TRBD2 agrees at 8 bases. V shed 0 bases and J 5 bases; nucleotides not matched to a gene: 13. This CDR3 is 18 amino acids long. Germline V gene lookup returns CDR1 LGHNA and CDR2 YSLEER. CDR3 sequence reads: CASSQDTPSGRVKDTQYF. CDR3 coding DNA: TGCGCCAGCAGCCAAGATACCCCCAGCGGGAGAGTCAAAGATACGCAGTATTTT.

In its sample, this clone was seen a few times. The chain recombines TRBV7-9 with TRBJ2-1; 11 nucleotides align to TRBD2. From germline, CDR1 is SEHNR and CDR2 FQNEAQ (reference sequence). The ends lost 0 bases at V and 9 bases at J; junction bases unmatched: 7. The CDR3 totals 16 residues. For the CDR3, the DNA is TGTGCCAGCAGCTTAGCGTCATCCCTAGCGGGAGGTGAGCAGTTCTTC. This gives the protein CASSLASSLAGGEQFF.